This section outlines one T cell receptor (beta chain) sequence together with its context. It has no known antigen specificity. No quality values exist for individual bases; no much larger clone is one base distant. The protocol used for the library was the immunoSEQ multiplex PCR assay. A mixture of 60 forward primers for TCR Vbeta segments and 13 reverse primers for TCR Jbeta segments was used in the multiplex PCR. The CDR3 region of rearranged TCR beta genes was amplified from genomic DNA with a multiplex PCR assay. The Illumina HiSeq System was used to sequence the amplified TCR beta libraries as 87-base-pair reads. Concerning the study's data processing: In a later analysis, tens of millions of unique TCR beta chains were counted across the 500 to 850 repertoires, and about 9.9 million of these chains were shared by at least two donors. Raw reads were error-corrected and collapsed into unique sequences by a nearest-neighbor algorithm in which closely related sequences were merged to remove PCR and sequencing errors. CDR3 sequences were aligned to IMGT reference sequences to assign V, D and J gene segments. For a sequence to be retained, a match of at least six nucleotides was required to both a V gene segment and a J gene segment. A rearrangement was called productive if the CDR3 had no stop codons and remained in frame with V and J, and every other rearrangement was called non-productive. Following IMGT convention, CDR3 was defined as the stretch from the second conserved V-encoded cysteine to the conserved J-encoded phenylalanine. In an earlier analysis of roughly 610 of the donors, sequences lacking an unambiguous match to a single V gene segment were excluded. In an earlier analysis of several hundred of the donors, V segments were called functional above 56.7% productive rearrangements and were called segregating when the between-donor standard deviation exceeded 5%. A statistical classification framework was developed to diagnose cytomegalovirus status using the catalog of TCR beta chain sequences. V and J gene assignment, in a later analysis, came from comparing TCR nucleotide sequences with IMGT/GENE-DB human TR gene sequences. The TCRdist pipeline was used in a later analysis to assign CDR3 sequences and most-parsimonious VDJ recombination scenarios. In a later analysis, each TCR beta chain was defined by its CDR3 amino acid sequence together with its V-gene family, and reads without a unique V-gene family were excluded. A later analysis removed 500 to 600 highly shared, low-generation-probability nucleotide sequences to deal with suspected cross-contamination and a sequencing artifact. In a later analysis, a clonal expansion index for each public chain was calculated from normalized within-repertoire ranks of inferred template counts. In a later analysis, generation probabilities were computed with a VDJ recombination model fitted to out-of-frame rearrangements, and the resulting probabilities were checked against IGoR. In a later analysis, TCR-TCR, TCR-HLA and TCR-CMV co-occurrence was scored with hypergeometric tests, and a repertoire-size bias correction was applied to TCR pairs. To estimate false discovery rates, a later analysis permuted the HLA or CMV assignments 20 times. In a later analysis, co-occurring TCRs were grouped with DBSCAN, and TCRdist sequence similarity was added when clustering was performed within HLA-allele-positive subsets. Co-occurrence clustering excluded repertoires with fewer than 30,000 or more than 120,000 public chains, plus five with anomalous nucleotide sharing. Not all clones reach the TCRdb copy of this immuneACCESS table, which keeps in-frame sequences only. Checked studies attribute under half of the gap to unresolved V genes and leave the rest unexplained. The DNA gave D and trimming, while V, J and clone size come from that table. For this sample the table gives roughly 200,000 clones, of which 87% were detected only once. The top ten clonotypes cover 1% to 1.5% of the sample.

V and J lose 6 bases and 0 bases, and a span of 11 bases separates them. Spanning cysteine to phenylalanine, the CDR3 consists of 14 amino acids. Of the read, only the CDR3 DNA is kept; its 42 bases are in frame from base 1. The germline V gene (reference sequence) specifies SEHNR as CDR1 and FQNEAQ as CDR2. In total, around 600 healthy bone marrow donors made up the cohort. At the time of sampling, every cohort member was nominally healthy, though immune exposures that went unrecorded were likely present. The donor was CMV seronegative and was included in the group of a few hundred seronegative cohort members. Each donor provided a peripheral blood sample, and peripheral blood mononuclear cells were used for TCR beta sequencing. The Qiagen DNeasy Blood Extraction Kit was used to extract genomic DNA from the blood cell samples. The sample comes from a study of cytomegalovirus exposure and HLA in healthy donors (dated by TCRdb to the late 2010s). Notes on the research overall: An earlier analysis of fewer than 750 of the donors reported 250 to 300 Gb of sequence data and approximately 120 million unique TCR beta sequences obtained from some 200 million T cells. About 300 gigabases of sequencing data and tens of millions of unique TCR sequences were included in an early release covering roughly 700 HLA-typed donors. Among the approximately 400 genotyped donors, around 81% belonged to the genetic ancestry cluster associated with self-reported Caucasian donors. The study was designed to test whether signatures of past pathogen exposure could be identified by cataloging public T cell receptors. The study profiled the T cell repertoires of more than 500 subjects by immunosequencing and related them to cytomegalovirus serostatus. In addition to the first cohort of roughly 670 subjects, a separate validation cohort of 100 to 150 different subjects was used. High-throughput TCR immunosequencing, statistical association of individual TCRs with disease status, and machine learning were combined to predict cytomegalovirus infection status. A later analysis re-analyzed previously published TCR beta repertoires from 500 to 700 donors and added high-resolution HLA genotyping to study TCR occurrence patterns. Rather than using new phenotypic data, the later analysis identified candidate immune exposures from TCR beta sequences and from how often those sequences occurred across donors. An earlier analysis of 500 to 750 of the donors applied high-throughput TCR beta sequencing to assess whether each TCR beta V gene segment acted as functional or pseudogenic. Donor age, sex, ethnicity and CMV serostatus were compiled together with the repertoire data. A later genetic analysis took genome-wide SNP genotypes for about 55% of the 666 donors and used that subset as a discovery cohort. Every discovery cohort repertoire had been produced on one sequencing platform. Class I and class II HLA loci were covered by the typing at four-digit resolution. Typing coverage differed by locus: A, B, C, DRB1 and DQB1 were typed in about 620-630 donors, DQA1 in about 500, DPA1 in 600 to 610, and DPB1 in 450 to 490. Four to six DR-DQ haplotypes were handled as single units for association and clustering, since linkage in the cohort was strong. On average, around 200,000 unique TCR beta nucleotide sequences were sequenced per donor among 350 to 400 genotyped donors of the cohort, with about 17% of those sequences being non-productive. Here is what the overall study found, with its caveats: According to the authors, the approach could potentially be generalized to other disease states and immunological phenotypes. Because counts were too low, 15 to 20 rarely observed V segments, including chromosome 9 orphons, were excluded from the earlier analysis of 587 of the donors. Immune exposure information for the cohort was limited to CMV serostatus. At a false discovery rate of 0.05, a later analysis linked around 15,000 TCR beta sequences to specific HLA alleles. A further reported finding was that TCR beta sequences accurately predicted the HLA-A and HLA-B alleles for most subjects in the first cohort. Assigning TCR associations to individual alleles was difficult when HLA alleles, especially DR and DQ, strongly co-occurred. Most TCR sequences were seen in very few donors, while some public TCRs were found in many individuals. In a later analysis, the rate of TCR association differed among HLA loci, with DRB1 alleles having the most associated TCRs and HLA-C alleles having the fewest. Some IMGT-functional V segments, including TRBV6-2 and TRBV6-3, could not be told apart with the 87-base-pair reads, so those segments were excluded. Roughly uniform sequencing depth across donors was assumed in presence/absence analyses, although this assumption may not hold. According to a later genetic analysis, donors in an Asian-associated ancestry cluster had fewer N-insertions in productive TCRs than the roughly 660-donor mean. Compared with equally common non-associated chains, HLA-associated TCR beta chains in a later analysis were more clonally expanded and had lower generation probabilities. A later genetic analysis associated a missense DCLRE1C variant with V-gene and J-gene trimming of TCR beta chains, and an independent cohort replicated the association. In vitro tests confirmed that a few of the cytomegalovirus-associated TCR beta chains recognize cytomegalovirus antigens. A group of highly shared sequence variants was considered likely to be a technical artifact of the sequencing pipeline. In a later analysis, most CMV-associated TCR beta chains were found to appear HLA-restricted, with HLA associations seemingly driven largely by CMV exposure. In the study, some 160 TCR beta chains were listed as associated with cytomegalovirus. In a later analysis, several top co-occurrence clusters were reported to appear linked to parvovirus B19, influenza, CMV and Epstein-Barr virus. This cohort had only TCR beta chains sequenced, and the lack of alpha or paired-chain data limited which features could be detected. The classifier was reported to diagnose cytomegalovirus status with high specificity and sensitivity in both the original and validation cohorts. Because HLA typing was missing for some donors at each locus, association tests included only the typed subset. An earlier analysis of approximately 600 of the donors showed that most TCR beta V segments appeared in productive rearrangements either about 87% or about 30% of the time, which broadly matched IMGT annotations. Correlated functional status among segregating V segments might be attributable to linkage disequilibrium, but an unknown experimental factor could not be ruled out.

The sequence derives from a man aged 30-40 years in good health and CMV-seronegative. The sequenced sample consisted of PBMCs. The rearrangement joined TRBV7-9 to TRBJ2-5; no D gene call is confident. The DNA sequence follows: TGTGCCAGCAGACCCGGCGACTACCAAGAGACCCAGTACTTC. Its amino acids are CASRPGDYQETQYF.